This T cell receptor beta chain was sequenced for a study of T cell responses to AZD1222 COVID-19 vaccine. About the study: Pooled in the analysis were second doses at about 4 or about 12 weeks. Study observations and caveats: Most donors were white British and more were female, and clonal diversity was possibly underestimated. Baseline testing showed seropositivity in only a handful of AZD1222 recipients. Close to half of all spike-specific TCRs reportedly target regions of the variants that are unmutated.

The protocol was immunoSEQ multiplex PCR, while the TCRdb copy is restricted to in-frame clones and leaves out a portion. The sample lists about 150,000 clones, about 92% occurring once. From germline, CDR1 is SGHAT and CDR2 FQNNGV. The CDR3 is 17 amino acids. Between the trimmed V and J ends, which lost 4 bases and 3 bases, there was a span of 16 bases. In the case of this clone: Its specificity is unknown.

V is TRBV11-2 and J is TRBJ1-6; D is perhaps TRBD1 (5 bases). The sequence was collected from an adult in good health. This material consisted of peripheral blood, taken on day 0 of AZD1222 vaccination. CDR3 bases: TGTGCCAGCAGCTCTAGGCGGGGGTTTTACTATAATTCACCCCTCCACTTT. Translation gives CASSSRRGFYYNSPLHF. Full variable domain (remainder filled in from reference TRBV11-2 and TRBJ1-6): EAGVAQSPRYKIIEKRQSVAFWCNPISGHATLYWYQQILGQGPKLLIQFQNNGVVDDSQLPKDRFSAERLKGVDSTLKIQPAKLEDSAVYLCASSSRRGFYYNSPLHFGNGTRLTVT.